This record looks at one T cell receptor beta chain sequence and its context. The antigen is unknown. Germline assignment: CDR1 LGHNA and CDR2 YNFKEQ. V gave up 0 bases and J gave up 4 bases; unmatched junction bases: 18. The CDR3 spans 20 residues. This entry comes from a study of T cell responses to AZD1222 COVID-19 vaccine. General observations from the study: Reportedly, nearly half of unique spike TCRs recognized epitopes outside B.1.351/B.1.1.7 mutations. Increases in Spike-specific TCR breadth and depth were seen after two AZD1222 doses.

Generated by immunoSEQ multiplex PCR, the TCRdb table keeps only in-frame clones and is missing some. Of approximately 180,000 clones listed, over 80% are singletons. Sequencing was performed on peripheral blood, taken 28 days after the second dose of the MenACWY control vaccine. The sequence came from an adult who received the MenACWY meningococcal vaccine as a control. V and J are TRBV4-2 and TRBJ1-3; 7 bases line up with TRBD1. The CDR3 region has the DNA TGTGCCAGCAGCCAAGAACCTACAGGGGCAACCACGGCGGTCGGAAACACCATATATTTT. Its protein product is CASSQEPTGATTAVGNTIYF.